The 24 T cell receptor beta chains below were found in one sample sequenced in a study of STAT3 mutations in large granular lymphocyte leukemia (dated by TCRdb to the late 2010s). Preparation of the library involved the immunoSEQ multiplex PCR assay. What TCRdb holds here is the immuneACCESS table cut down to in-frame rearrangements. Part of the clones is not present; checked against another copy, under half of the missing clones reflect an unresolved V gene, and the others are unexplained. Across this sample there are some 5,700 clones, with around 90% seen only once. Together, the top ten hold roughly 15% of the sample. What the study reported, not specific to this receptor: At least one immunodominant TCRbeta clonotype was identified in every T-LGLL patient, and multiple immunodominant subclonotypes were identified in about half of the T-LGLL patients.

Their cognate antigens are unknown. The source material was PBMCs. The source is a human donor with T large granular lymphocyte leukemia. Some clones in this sample may be carry-over from other donors' samples.

The chain has TRBV6-5 and TRBJ1-1; no clear D. Trimming removed 2 bases from V and 1 base from J, with 8 bases in between. CDR3 size: 14 residues. Per germline, CDR1 MNHEY and CDR2 SVGAGI. The CDR3, as DNA: TGTGCCAGCAGTTACGGGTGGGCGAACACTGAAGCTTTCTTT. Its protein product is CASSYGWANTEAFF.

The chain joins TRBV10-3 to TRBJ2-5; 13 bases line up with TRBD2. The CDR3 length is 16 residues. The V and J ends lost 5 bases and 4 bases, in that order; junction bases with no gene match: 7. Germline CDR1 ENHRY, CDR2 SYGVKD. The CDR3, as DNA: TGTGCCATCAGTAAGACTAGCGGGGGGACTGGAGAGACCCAGTACTTC. It specifies CAISKTSGGTGETQYF.

This sequence joins TRBV15 and TRBJ2-2; TRBD2 matches 9 bases. The CDR3 extends over 15 amino acids. Losses at the gene ends were 8 bases for V and 3 bases for J; bases not matched to a gene: 7. The germline V gene has CDR1 LNHNV and CDR2 YYDKDF (reference sequence). DNA of the CDR3: TGTGCCACCCGGGCCGAGCGGGAGGACACCGGGGAGCTGTTTTTT. Translation: CATRAEREDTGELFF.

The gene calls are TRBV2 and TRBJ2-5; D is undetermined. The CDR3 loop spans 12 amino acids. Germline V CDR1 and CDR2: SNHLY, FYNNEI. V was cut by 6 bases and J by 5 bases, with 10 bases left in between. This CDR3 is CASRVFLETQYF. The CDR3 bases are TGTGCCAGCAGGGTGTTCTTGGAGACCCAGTACTTC. Complete variable domain (other parts from reference TRBV2 and TRBJ2-5): EPEVTQTPSHQVTQMGQEVILRCVPISNHLYFYWYRQILGQKVEFLVSFYNNEISEKSEIFDDQFSVERPDGSNFTLKIRSTKLEDSAMYFCASRVFLETQYFGPGTRLLVL.

V usage is TRBV9 and J usage is TRBJ2-1; the D gene is possibly TRBD2 (7 bases). Germline CDR1 and CDR2: SGDLS and YYNGEE. The V end was cut by 3 bases, the J end by 7 bases, with 17 bases between. CDR3 length equals 15 residues. The CDR3 protein is CASSAGRRGENEQFF. Here the CDR3 DNA reads TGTGCCAGCAGCGCCGGGAGGAGGGGGGAAAATGAGCAGTTCTTC.

The V call is TRBV6-5, the J call TRBJ1-2; 8 bases line up with TRBD1. Germline V gene lookup returns CDR1 MNHEY and CDR2 SVGAGI. The CDR3 sequence is 14 residues long. Germline trimming cut 7 bases from V and 7 bases from J; bases unmatched to any gene: 11. The CDR3 DNA follows: TGTGCCAGCAAAATAGGGACAGGACCTGGTGGCTACACCTTC. Encoded protein: CASKIGTGPGGYTF.

The V and J genes are TRBV18 and TRBJ1-1; D unresolved. Germline CDR1 is KGHSH and CDR2 is LQKENI. V lost 5 bases and J 0 bases, leaving 16 bases between the germline ends. The CDR3 sequence is 16 residues long. The CDR3 sequence is CASSNPNRALNTEAFF. For the CDR3, the DNA is TGTGCCAGCTCAAACCCCAACCGGGCGTTGAACACTGAAGCTTTCTTT. Full variable domain (missing parts from reference TRBV18 and TRBJ1-1): NAGVMQNPRHLVRRRGQEARLRCSPMKGHSHVYWYRQLPEEGLKFMVYLQKENIIDESGMPKERFSAEFPKEGPSILRIQQVVRGDSAAYFCASSNPNRALNTEAFFGQGTRLTVV.

The chain combines TRBV6-1 with TRBJ1-3, with D possibly being TRBD1 (6 bases). V lost 4 bases and J lost 4, with 17 bases in between. CDR3 length: 16 residues. CDR1 and CDR2 (germline): MNHNS, SASEGT. CDR3 DNA sequence: TGTGCCAGCAGTGCTACAGGGCCTTGGTCAGGAAACACCATATATTTT. This encodes CASSATGPWSGNTIYF.

The chain is built from TRBV10-2 and TRBJ1-1; weak D call: TRBD1 (5 bases). Germline assignment: CDR1 WSHSY and CDR2 SAAADI. The ends were cut back, 0 bases at V and 1 base at J, with 9 bases in the middle. This CDR3 comprises 15 residues. CDR3 loop: CASSESRGSNTEAFF. The CDR3 DNA follows: TGCGCCAGCAGTGAGTCGAGGGGTTCGAACACTGAAGCTTTCTTT.

In its sample, this clone was seen once. The genes are TRBV29-1 and TRBJ1-1, with no clear D. The CDR3 has 10 amino acids. The V gene's germline CDR1 is SQVTM and CDR2 ANQGSEA. V lost 4 bases and J lost 3, with 3 bases in between. The CDR3 DNA reads as TGCAGCGTTGTGTACACTGAAGCTTTCTTT. As protein: CSVVYTEAFF.

This clone was observed a few times. This chain connects TRBV5-4 to TRBJ2-5; perhaps TRBD1 as D (6 bases). The ends were cut back, 2 bases at V and 5 bases at J, with 7 bases in the middle. This CDR3 contains 12 residues. Per the germline V gene, CDR1 is SGHNT and CDR2 is YYREEE (reference sequence). The CDR3 DNA follows: TGTGCCAGCAGCTTTACAGGGGAGACCCAGTACTTC. It yields the protein CASSFTGETQYF.

This clone came up a few times. The chain combines TRBV27 with TRBJ1-5; possible D gene TRBD1, 6 bases. This CDR3 is built from 15 residues. The germline V gene has CDR1 MNHEY and CDR2 SMNVEV (reference sequence). V lost 8 bases to trimming and J lost 0 bases, with 14 bases between them. In DNA form, the CDR3 reads TGTGCCAGCCTCCCCCAGGGGTATAGCAATCAGCCCCAGCATTTT. As protein: CASLPQGYSNQPQHF.

CDR3 sequence (DNA): TGTGCCAGCAGCCTGAGCCATTCACCCCTCCACTTT. Amino acid sequence: CASSLSHSPLHF. The rearrangement uses TRBV5-6 and TRBJ1-6, with D unclear. CDR1 SGHDT and CDR2 YYEEEE come from the germline V gene. Trimming took off 4 bases at V and 8 bases at J, with 7 bases between the two ends. This CDR3 region has 12 residues.

The chain joins TRBV6-4 to TRBJ2-1, with D possibly being TRBD1 (6 bases). The ends were cut back, 5 bases at V and 2 bases at J, with 13 bases in the middle. The CDR3 has 15 residues. Germline lookup yields CDR1 MRHNA and CDR2 SNTAGT. CDR3 nucleotides: TGTGCCAGCAGTTCCGGACAGTCCCCCTACAATGAGCAGTTCTTC. Amino acid sequence: CASSSGQSPYNEQFF.

J is TRBJ2-3 and V is TRBV28; 8 bases are shared with TRBD2. Germline V gives CDR1 MDHEN, CDR2 SYDVKM. Trimming took 3 bases from V and 2 from J; bases not matched to a gene: 7. This CDR3 contains 16 residues. The CDR3, as DNA: TGTGCCAGCAGTTTCATCGGCGGGGGGAACACAGATACGCAGTATTTT. Translated: CASSFIGGGNTDTQYF.

The sample holds one count of this clone. The V gene is TRBV27, the J gene TRBJ2-2, with 14 bases lining up with TRBD2. The CDR3 spans 17 residues. The V segment lost 6 bases and the J segment 5 bases; nucleotides outside the gene matches: 8. In germline, CDR1 is MNHEY, CDR2 SMNVEV (reference sequence). CDR3 nucleotide sequence: TGTGCCAGCAGCCTCCGGGGGACTAGCGGGGGTACCGGGGAGCTGTTTTTT. It codes for CASSLRGTSGGTGELFF.

The chain's CDR3 is CASSGGGYEKLFF. In DNA, the CDR3 is TGTGCCAGTAGTGGAGGAGGTTACGAAAAACTGTTTTTT. The chain combines TRBV19 with TRBJ1-4; no reliable D call. Trimming left V 5 bases short and J 8 bases short, with 12 bases between. Germline-derived CDR1 and CDR2 are LNHDA and SQIVND (reference sequence). The length of the CDR3 is 13 residues.

The rearrangement links TRBV6-1 to TRBJ2-7; 10 bases line up with TRBD1. This CDR3 spans 13 amino acids. Looked up from germline, CDR1 is MNHNS and CDR2 is SASEGT. V dropped 7 bases and J dropped 2; count of bases not matched to a gene: 2. The CDR3 bases are TGTGCCAGCACCGGGACAGGGGCCTACGAGCAGTACTTC. Protein sequence: CASTGTGAYEQYF.

In this sample, this clone turned up once. V usage is TRBV4-2 and J usage is TRBJ2-7, with TRBD2 matching over 10 bases. Germline CDR1 and CDR2: LGHNA and YNFKEQ. The CDR3 spans 19 residues. J gave up 0 bases and V 4 bases, and 15 bases lay outside the gene matches. The CDR3 bases are TGTGCCAGCAGCCCAAGAGGAACTTCCGGGACTAGCGCCTCCTACGAGCAGTACTTC. This codes for CASSPRGTSGTSASYEQYF.

This chain joins TRBV7-9 and TRBJ1-2; tentatively, D is TRBD1 (5 bases). CDR1 and CDR2 (germline): SEHNR, FQNEAQ (reference sequence). This CDR3 has 12 amino acids. V lost 2 bases, J lost 8 bases, and 9 bases lay in between. The CDR3 region has the DNA TGTGCCAGCAGCTTAACGCAGGGCGGCTACACCTTC. Translated: CASSLTQGGYTF.

This clone was counted only a few times. V and J are TRBV9 and TRBJ2-5; either TRBD1 or TRBD2 may fit D (6 bases each). CDR1 and CDR2 (germline): SGDLS, YYNGEE. V lost 4 bases to trimming and J lost 2 bases, with 12 bases between them. This CDR3 has 14 residues. CDR3 nucleotides: TGTGCCAGCAGCTGGGCGGGGACACAAGAGACCCAGTACTTC. It encodes CASSWAGTQETQYF.

This rearrangement joins TRBV11-2 to TRBJ1-2; D may be TRBD1 (6 bases). The CDR3 has 13 residues. CDR1 and CDR2 (germline): SGHAT, FQNNGV. The V end lost 1 base, the J end lost 8 bases, and 11 bases lay between the germline ends. Here the CDR3 DNA reads TGTGCCAGCAGCTTAGGAGGGGGAGAGGGCTACACCTTC. Its translation is CASSLGGGEGYTF.

V and J are TRBV4-3 and TRBJ2-7; D gene unclear. In germline, CDR1 is LGHNA, CDR2 YSLEER. The V and J ends lost 0 bases and 7 bases respectively, with 10 bases between them. This CDR3 contains 13 residues. CDR3 sequence (DNA): TGCGCCAGCAGCCAAGATCTAAACAGAGAGCAGTACTTC. Translation gives CASSQDLNREQYF.

CDR3 residues: CASSTMTNSYNEQFF. CDR3 DNA: TGTGCCAGCAGTACGATGACGAACTCCTACAATGAGCAGTTCTTC. V is TRBV28 and J is TRBJ2-1; D gene unclear. This CDR3 has 15 amino acids. The V and J ends lost 5 bases and 0 bases respectively, with 11 bases between them. The germline CDR1 and CDR2 sequences are MDHEN and SYDVKM.